This entry lists 28 T cell receptor beta chains sequenced from one sample in a study of spatial heterogeneity in lung cancer. The time point denotes: blood at routine non-recurrence follow-up after resection. From the 5' RACE reads, TCRdb called clonotypes with MiXCR, one entry per CDR3 protein. The sample gives roughly 46,000 distinct CDR3 sequences, over 9.5% of which show up once; around 32% is in the top ten. Sequencing was performed on PBMCs, taken at follow-up. These receptors were obtained from a male donor with early-stage non-small cell lung cancer.

Only a few counts were recorded for this clonotype. V usage is TRBV28 and J usage is TRBJ1-2; weak D call: TRBD1 (5 bases). The V and J ends lost 8 bases and 4 bases respectively, with 14 bases between them. Per germline, CDR1 MDHEN and CDR2 SYDVKM. The CDR3 is made up of 13 amino acids. The CDR3 region is CASRLGTSYGYTF. In nucleotides, the CDR3 is TGTGCCAGCCGGCTCGGGACCAGCTATGGCTACACCTTC.

The V gene is TRBV6-1, the J gene TRBJ2-3; 11 bases line up with TRBD1. Germline CDR1 reads MNHNS; CDR2 reads SASEGT. The CDR3 totals 20 residues. With V trimmed by 7 bases and J by 5 bases, 23 bases remained unmatched. Written as DNA, the CDR3 is TGTGCCAGCACTCCCGGGGACAGGGGGGTTTCAACGGTCTATGGAGATACGCAGTATTTT. It yields the protein CASTPGDRGVSTVYGDTQYF.

There are many counts of this clonotype. DNA for the CDR3: TGTGCCAGCAGTTCGCATAAAAACATTCAGTACTTC. This sequence encodes CASSSHKNIQYF. V is TRBV27 and J is TRBJ2-4; D remains ambiguous. The CDR3 length is 12 residues. V gave up 4 bases and J gave up 4 bases, with 5 bases separating them. Germline CDR1 is MNHEY and CDR2 is SMNVEV (reference sequence).

This clonotype came up many times. The J gene is TRBJ2-1, the V gene TRBV4-1, with 9 bases identical to TRBD2. Losses at the gene ends were 1 base for V and 7 bases for J; bases not matched to a gene: 2. CDR1 and CDR2 from the germline V gene are MGHRA and YSYEKL. The CDR3 has 14 amino acids. In DNA form, the CDR3 reads TGCGCCAGCAGCCAAGGAGCGGGAGGAAATGAGCAGTTCTTC. Translated, it gives CASSQGAGGNEQFF.

This clonotype has only a few counts. J is TRBJ2-3 and V is TRBV12-3 or TRBV12-4; possibly TRBD1 or TRBD2 for D (6 bases each). V gave up 3 bases and J gave up 4 bases, with 11 bases separating them. CDR3 size: 14 residues. The CDR3 loop is CASSFLRGADTQYF. CDR3 nucleotide sequence: TGTGCCAGCAGTTTTCTTAGGGGGGCAGATACGCAGTATTTT.

This clonotype was counted between two and nine times. One base away lies a much larger clone, so this may be a sequencing read error. The J gene is TRBJ2-7, the V gene TRBV10-3, with 7 bases fitting TRBD1. This CDR3 comprises 13 residues. CDR1 and CDR2 from the germline V gene are ENHRY and SYGVKD. CDR3 sequence: CVISGDRSYEQYF. CDR3 DNA: TGTGTCATCAGTGGGGACAGATCCTACGAGCAGTACTTC.

This clonotype has at least ten counts. The gene calls are TRBV18 and TRBJ2-5, with 9 bases that match TRBD2. Germline V lookup: CDR1 KGHSH, CDR2 LQKENI. The CDR3 extends over 14 amino acids. The V and J ends lost 3 bases and 5 bases, in that order; junction bases with no gene match: 4. The DNA for the CDR3 is TGTGCCAGCTCACCCCCGGGACTAGCTGAGACCCAGTACTTC. Encoded protein: CASSPPGLAETQYF. Variable domain in full (rest from reference TRBV18 and TRBJ2-5): NAGVMQNPRHLVRRRGQEARLRCSPMKGHSHVYWYRQLPEEGLKFMVYLQKENIIDESGMPKERFSAEFPKEGPSILRIQQVVRGDSAAYFCASSPPGLAETQYFGPGTRLLVL.

This chain joins TRBV5-4 and TRBJ1-4; 9 bases line up with TRBD1. J gave up 2 bases and V 3 bases, and 8 bases lay outside the gene matches. CDR1 and CDR2 from the germline V gene are SGHNT and YYREEE (reference sequence). This CDR3 is built from 17 residues. The CDR3 sequence: CASSSKFTGGTNEKLFF. Written as DNA, the CDR3 is TGTGCCAGCAGCTCCAAGTTTACAGGGGGCACTAATGAAAAACTGTTTTTT.

This clonotype was seen many times. The chain joins TRBV7-6 to TRBJ2-5; D not resolved. V lost 1 base and J lost 5, with 8 bases in between. CDR3 size: 13 residues. The germline V gene has CDR1 SGHVS and CDR2 FNYEAQ. In DNA form, the CDR3 reads TGTGCCAGCAGCTTAGGAGTTATGGAGACCCAGTACTTC. Protein: CASSLGVMETQYF.

V usage is TRBV27 and J usage is TRBJ1-1; maybe TRBD1 (6 bases). Trimming removed 6 bases at V and 4 bases at J, with 18 bases between. Germline V gives CDR1 MNHEY, CDR2 SMNVEV (reference sequence). The CDR3 has 15 amino acids. This CDR3 is CASRLVQGGSTEAFF. The CDR3 DNA reads as TGTGCCAGCAGACTCGTACAGGGAGGGAGCACTGAAGCTTTCTTT.

The chain uses TRBV6-2 or TRBV6-3 and TRBJ1-1; possibly TRBD1 for D (5 bases). CDR3 length: 17 residues. CDR1 is MNHEY and CDR2 is SVGEGT in the germline V gene. V was pared by 8 bases and J by 0 bases, with 22 bases between. DNA of the CDR3: TGTGCCAGCCACTTGATTGCTCCCGGGACTCTGAACACTGAAGCTTTCTTT. It is translated as CASHLIAPGTLNTEAFF.

In this sample, this clonotype turned up many times. CDR3 amino acids: CASSLASLAQGDTQYF. The CDR3 DNA reads as TGTGCCAGCAGCCTTGCGAGTCTAGCCCAAGGGGATACGCAGTATTTT. The chain uses TRBV5-5 and TRBJ2-3, with D maybe TRBD2 (5 bases). CDR3 length equals 16 residues. Germline V gene data show CDR1 as SGHKS and CDR2 as YYEKEE (reference sequence). The germline V and J ends were trimmed by 4 bases and 6 bases, with 21 bases remaining between them.

CDR3 residues: CASSLRELPTDTQYF. The DNA for the CDR3 is TGTGCCAGCAGCTTACGGGAGCTGCCCACAGATACGCAGTATTTT. The chain is built from TRBV2 and TRBJ2-3, with D tentatively TRBD2 (6 bases). The CDR3 consists of 15 residues. CDR1 is SNHLY and CDR2 is FYNNEI in the germline V gene. Trimming cost V 6 bases and J 2 bases, with 15 bases left between them.

Only a few counts were recorded for this clonotype. The chain links TRBV4-2 to TRBJ2-5, with 10 bases lining up with TRBD2. The trim removed 2 bases at V and 3 bases at J, leaving 3 bases unmatched. The CDR3 sequence is 15 residues long. CDR1 and CDR2 (germline): LGHNA, YNFKEQ. The CDR3 DNA is TGTGCCAGCAGCCAACCAGGGACTAGCGAAGAGACCCAGTACTTC. Translating gives CASSQPGTSEETQYF.

This clonotype occurred a few times. V gene TRBV14 combines with J gene TRBJ1-6; D is ambiguous. From germline, CDR1 is SGHDN and CDR2 FVKESK. Between the trimmed V and J ends, which lost 4 bases and 7 bases, there was a span of 14 bases. This CDR3 has 15 amino acids. The CDR3 loop is CASSPYDPRNSPLHF. The DNA for the CDR3 is TGTGCCAGCAGCCCGTACGACCCTCGAAATTCACCCCTCCACTTT.

The table lists this clonotype with a few counts. This rearrangement joins TRBV28 to TRBJ1-2, with TRBD1 matching over 7 bases. Per the germline V gene, CDR1 is MDHEN and CDR2 is SYDVKM. J gave up 8 bases and V 2 bases, and 2 bases lay outside the gene matches. The CDR3 length is 12 residues. DNA for the CDR3: TGTGCCAGCAGTTTAAGACAGGGCGGCTACACCTTC. Its protein product is CASSLRQGGYTF.

V is TRBV6-2 or TRBV6-3 and J is TRBJ1-4, with 8 bases that match TRBD1. V shed 5 bases and J 8 bases; nucleotides not matched to a gene: 4. Per germline, CDR1 MNHEY and CDR2 SVGEGT. The CDR3 length is 13 residues. CDR3 DNA sequence: TGTGCCAGCAGTCCCGGGACAGGCGAAAAACTGTTTTTT. This codes for CASSPGTGEKLFF.

This clonotype was seen repeatedly, ten times or more. The chain carries TRBV24-1 and TRBJ2-5; TRBD1 might be the D (5 bases). V was clipped by 0 bases and J by 1 base, with 5 bases between them. CDR3 length equals 14 residues. CDR1 and CDR2 (germline): KGHDR, SFDVKD. The CDR3 DNA sequence: TGTGCCACCAGTGATTTGACAGGCCAAGAGACCCAGTACTTC. It encodes CATSDLTGQETQYF.

This clonotype was seen ten or more times. The chain is built from TRBV11-2 and TRBJ2-5, with 15 bases identical to TRBD2. The CDR3 contains 16 residues. The V gene end was trimmed by 5 bases and the J gene end by 2 bases; junction bases not matched to a gene: 3. From germline, CDR1 is SGHAT and CDR2 FQNNGV. CDR3 DNA: TGTGCCAGCAGCGCGGGACTAGCGGGGGGACAAGAGACCCAGTACTTC. Its translation is CASSAGLAGGQETQYF.

Many counts were recorded for this clonotype. V usage is TRBV14 and J usage is TRBJ2-1; 12 bases agree with TRBD1. The CDR3 runs 16 residues. Germline lookup yields CDR1 SGHDN and CDR2 FVKESK. The V segment lost 3 bases and the J segment 10 bases; nucleotides outside the gene matches: 10. CDR3 in DNA: TGTGCCAGCAGCCACGCAACGGGACAGGGGGCAGAGGAGCAGTTCTTC. It encodes CASSHATGQGAEEQFF.

This rearrangement joins TRBV20-1 to TRBJ2-2, with D tentatively TRBD2 (5 bases). The germline gives CDR1 DFQATT, CDR2 SNEGSKA (reference sequence). With 0 bases removed from V and 7 bases from J, the gap between germline ends came to 15 bases. This CDR3 has 15 residues. The CDR3 region has the DNA TGCAGTGCTAGAGATGCGGGCTCCCAGTACGGGGAGCTGTTTTTT. It is translated as CSARDAGSQYGELFF.

This clonotype was detected a few times. This chain joins TRBV20-1 and TRBJ2-1; 13 nucleotides line up with TRBD2. Per germline, CDR1 DFQATT and CDR2 SNEGSKA (reference sequence). J lost 8 bases, V lost 6 bases, and 7 bases had no gene match. The CDR3 is 14 amino acids. CDR3 nucleotides: TGCAGTGCGACCGGACTAGCGGGAGCGCATGAGCAGTTCTTC. Its protein product is CSATGLAGAHEQFF.

This clonotype has ten or more counts. The chain is built from TRBV7-2 and TRBJ2-7, with D uncertain. The CDR3 is 12 residues long. V shed 1 base and J shed 6 bases, with 7 bases lying between them. Germline CDR1 and CDR2: SGHTA and FQGNSA. The CDR3 DNA reads as TGTGCCAGCAGCTTAGAAGCGCGCGAGCAGTACTTC. Its protein is CASSLEAREQYF.

The chain couples TRBV12-3 or TRBV12-4 to TRBJ2-7, with 8 bases that match TRBD2. Losses at the gene ends were 8 bases for V and 0 bases for J; bases not matched to a gene: 9. This CDR3 comprises 15 residues. The CDR3, as DNA: TGTGCCAGCGTAAAGGGCGGGGGGACCTCCTACGAGCAGTACTTC. It yields the protein CASVKGGGTSYEQYF.

The chain is built from TRBV7-9 and TRBJ1-1, with D hard to call. This CDR3 is 12 amino acids long. Per germline, CDR1 SEHNR and CDR2 FQNEAQ (reference sequence). Trimming shortened V by 3 bases and J by 1 base, and 3 bases separated the two germline ends. The CDR3 DNA sequence: TGTGCCAGCAGCTTCTGGAACACTGAAGCTTTCTTT. Protein sequence: CASSFWNTEAFF. The full variable domain, with the rest looked up from reference TRBV7-9 and TRBJ1-1, is DTGVSQNPRHKITKRGQNVTFRCDPISEHNRLYWYRQTLGQGPEFLTYFQNEAQLEKSRLLSDRFSAERPKGSFSTLEIQRTEQGDSAMYLCASSFWNTEAFFGQGTRLTVV.

Many counts were recorded for this clonotype. The V call is TRBV4-1, the J call TRBJ2-7; 8 bases agree with TRBD1. V lost 4 bases, J lost 6 bases, and 2 bases stayed unmatched. This CDR3 is built from 12 residues. The germline CDR1 and CDR2 sequences are MGHRA and YSYEKL. The DNA of the CDR3 is TGCGCCAGCAGCCGAACAGGGGGCGAGCAGTACTTC. Translation gives CASSRTGGEQYF.

This clonotype was recorded at least ten times. The chain carries TRBV13 and TRBJ2-4, with unresolved D. Trimming removed 2 bases at V and 7 bases at J, with 9 bases between. Germline V gene data show CDR1 as PRHDT and CDR2 as FYEKMQ (reference sequence). The CDR3 loop spans 13 amino acids. The CDR3 spells CASSLRRWNIQYF. CDR3 in DNA: TGTGCCAGCAGCTTACGCAGGTGGAACATTCAGTACTTC.

This clonotype occurred a few times. The chain has TRBV7-2 and TRBJ1-3; no clear D gene. The CDR3 is 16 residues long. V dropped 2 bases and J dropped 4 bases, with 15 bases sitting between them. Germline V gene lookup returns CDR1 SGHTA and CDR2 FQGNSA. The CDR3 sequence: CASSLMLGIGGNTIYF. CDR3 DNA: TGTGCCAGCAGCTTAATGTTAGGGATCGGAGGAAACACCATATATTTT.